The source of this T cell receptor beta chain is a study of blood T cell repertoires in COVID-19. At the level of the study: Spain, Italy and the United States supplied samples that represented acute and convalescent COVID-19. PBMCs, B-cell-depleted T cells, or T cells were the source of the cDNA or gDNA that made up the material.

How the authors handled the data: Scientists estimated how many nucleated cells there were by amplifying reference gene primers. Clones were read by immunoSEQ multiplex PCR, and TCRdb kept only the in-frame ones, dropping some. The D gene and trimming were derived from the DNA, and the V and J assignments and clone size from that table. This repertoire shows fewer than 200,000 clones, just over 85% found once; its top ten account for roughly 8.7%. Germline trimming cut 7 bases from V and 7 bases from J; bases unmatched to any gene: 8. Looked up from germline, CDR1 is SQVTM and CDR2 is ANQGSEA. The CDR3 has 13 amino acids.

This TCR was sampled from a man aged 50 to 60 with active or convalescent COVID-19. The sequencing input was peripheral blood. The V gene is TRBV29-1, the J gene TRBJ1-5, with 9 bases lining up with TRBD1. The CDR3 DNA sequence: TGCAGCGCCGGGGACAGGGAGGCCCAGCCCCAGCATTTT. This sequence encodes CSAGDREAQPQHF.